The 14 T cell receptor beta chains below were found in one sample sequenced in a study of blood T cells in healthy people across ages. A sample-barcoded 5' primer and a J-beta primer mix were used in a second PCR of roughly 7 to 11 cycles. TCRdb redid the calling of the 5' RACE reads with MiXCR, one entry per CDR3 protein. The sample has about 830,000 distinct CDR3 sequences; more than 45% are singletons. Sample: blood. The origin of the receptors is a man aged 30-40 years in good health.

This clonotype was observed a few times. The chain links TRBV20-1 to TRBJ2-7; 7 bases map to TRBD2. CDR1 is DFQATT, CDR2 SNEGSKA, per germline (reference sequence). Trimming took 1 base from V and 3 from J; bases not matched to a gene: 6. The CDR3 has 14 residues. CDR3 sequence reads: CSARGGGSFYEQYF. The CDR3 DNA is TGCAGTGCTAGAGGCGGCGGGAGTTTCTACGAGCAGTACTTC.

The DNA for the CDR3 is TGTGCCAGCAGTTACTTTGCCGATTCTCCCTACGAGCAGTACTTC. Protein sequence: CASSYFADSPYEQYF. The chain has TRBV6-5 and TRBJ2-7; D is ambiguous. V gave up 1 base and J gave up 2 bases, with 12 bases separating them. The CDR3 runs 15 residues. CDR1 is MNHEY, CDR2 SVGAGI, per germline.

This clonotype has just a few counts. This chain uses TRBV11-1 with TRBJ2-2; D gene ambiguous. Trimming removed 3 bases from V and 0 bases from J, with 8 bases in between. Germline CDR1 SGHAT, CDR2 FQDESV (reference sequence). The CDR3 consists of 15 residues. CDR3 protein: CASSFRDANTGELFF. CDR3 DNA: TGTGCCAGCAGCTTTAGAGACGCGAACACCGGGGAGCTGTTTTTT.

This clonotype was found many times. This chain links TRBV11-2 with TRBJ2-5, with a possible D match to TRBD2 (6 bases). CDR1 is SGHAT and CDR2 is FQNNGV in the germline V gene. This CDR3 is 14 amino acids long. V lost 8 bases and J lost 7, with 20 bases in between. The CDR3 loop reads CASGWDPSDGTQYF. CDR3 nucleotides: TGTGCCAGCGGCTGGGATCCTAGCGACGGGACCCAGTACTTC.

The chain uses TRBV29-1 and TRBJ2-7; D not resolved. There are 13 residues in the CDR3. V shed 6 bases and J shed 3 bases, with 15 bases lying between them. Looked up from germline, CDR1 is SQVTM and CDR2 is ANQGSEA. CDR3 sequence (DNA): TGCAGCGTAGGACCGGACCCAGGCTACGAGCAGTACTTC. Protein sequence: CSVGPDPGYEQYF.

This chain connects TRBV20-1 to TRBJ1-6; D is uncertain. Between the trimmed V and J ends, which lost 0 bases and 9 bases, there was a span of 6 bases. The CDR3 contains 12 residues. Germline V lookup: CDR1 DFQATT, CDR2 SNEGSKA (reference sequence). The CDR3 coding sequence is TGCAGTGCTAGAGATCGGGGTTCACCCCTCCACTTT. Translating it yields CSARDRGSPLHF.

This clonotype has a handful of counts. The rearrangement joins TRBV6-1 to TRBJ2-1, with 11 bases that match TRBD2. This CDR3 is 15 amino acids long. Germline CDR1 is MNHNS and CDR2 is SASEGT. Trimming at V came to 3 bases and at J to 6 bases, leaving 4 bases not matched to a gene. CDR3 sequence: CASSEETSGANEQFF. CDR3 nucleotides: TGTGCCAGCAGTGAGGAGACTAGCGGGGCCAATGAGCAGTTCTTC.

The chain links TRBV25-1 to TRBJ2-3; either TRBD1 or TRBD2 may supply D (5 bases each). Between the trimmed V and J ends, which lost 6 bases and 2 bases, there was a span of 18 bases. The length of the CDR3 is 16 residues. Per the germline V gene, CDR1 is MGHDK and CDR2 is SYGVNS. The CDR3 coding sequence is TGTGCCAGCAGCCCTCCCCGGGGCAGACACACAGATACGCAGTATTTT. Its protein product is CASSPPRGRHTDTQYF.

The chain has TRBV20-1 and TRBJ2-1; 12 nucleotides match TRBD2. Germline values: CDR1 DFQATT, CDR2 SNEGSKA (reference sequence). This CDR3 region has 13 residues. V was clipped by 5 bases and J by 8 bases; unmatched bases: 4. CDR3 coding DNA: TGCAGTGCTTGGACTAGCGGGATCGATGAGCAGTTCTTC. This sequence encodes CSAWTSGIDEQFF.

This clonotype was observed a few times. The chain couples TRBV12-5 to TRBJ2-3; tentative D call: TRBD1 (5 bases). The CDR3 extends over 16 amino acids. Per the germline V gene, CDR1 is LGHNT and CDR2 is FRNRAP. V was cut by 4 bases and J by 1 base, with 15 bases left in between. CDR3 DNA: TGTGCTAGTGGTTCCAGTCCAGGGTTCGGCACAGATACGCAGTATTTT. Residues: CASGSSPGFGTDTQYF.

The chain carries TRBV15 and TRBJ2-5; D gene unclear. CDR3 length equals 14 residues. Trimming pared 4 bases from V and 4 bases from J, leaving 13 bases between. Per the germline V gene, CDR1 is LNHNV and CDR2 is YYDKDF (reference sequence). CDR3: CATSKPGGRETQYF. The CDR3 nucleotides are TGTGCCACCAGCAAGCCCGGTGGGCGAGAGACCCAGTACTTC.

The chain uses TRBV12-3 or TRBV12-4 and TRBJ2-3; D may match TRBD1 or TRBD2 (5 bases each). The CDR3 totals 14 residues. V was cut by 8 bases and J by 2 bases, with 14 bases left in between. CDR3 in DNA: TGTGCCAGCGATGTAGGGACGGACACAGATACGCAGTATTTT. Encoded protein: CASDVGTDTDTQYF.

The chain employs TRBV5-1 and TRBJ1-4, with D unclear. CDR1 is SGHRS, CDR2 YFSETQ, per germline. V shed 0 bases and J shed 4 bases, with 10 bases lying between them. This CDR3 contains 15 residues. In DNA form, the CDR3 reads TGCGCCAGCAGCTTGGACCGGTCGGATAATGAAAAACTGTTTTTT. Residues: CASSLDRSDNEKLFF.

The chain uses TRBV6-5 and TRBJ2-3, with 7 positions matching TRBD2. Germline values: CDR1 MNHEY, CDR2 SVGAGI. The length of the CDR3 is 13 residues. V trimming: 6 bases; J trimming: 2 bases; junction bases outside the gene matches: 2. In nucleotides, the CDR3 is TGTGCCAGCAGAGCGGGAACCACAGATACGCAGTATTTT. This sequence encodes CASRAGTTDTQYF.